These 3 T cell receptor beta chains were all obtained from the same sample, sequenced in a study of blood T cell repertoires in COVID-19. Only in-frame clones appear in the TCRdb table, and some are missing; sequencing was by immunoSEQ multiplex PCR. The sample lists 200,000 to 250,000 clones, 85% to 90% seen once, with about 2.5% in the top ten. Material for sequencing was peripheral blood. The receptors come from a woman in her sixties or seventies with acute or convalescent COVID-19.

This sequence joins TRBV7-3 and TRBJ1-2; 8 bases map to TRBD1. Trimming cost V 4 bases and J 6 bases; bases outside gene matches: 4. The CDR3 is made up of 13 amino acids. Looked up from germline, CDR1 is SGHTA and CDR2 is FQGTGA. As DNA, the CDR3 is TGTGCCAGCAGCTCAGGACAGGGTGATGGCTACACCTTC. It yields the protein CASSSGQGDGYTF. Supplemented by reference TRBV7-3 and TRBJ1-2, the full variable domain reads GAGVSQTPSNKVTEKGKYVELRCDPISGHTALYWYRQSLGQGPEFLIYFQGTGAADDSGLPNDRFFAVRPEGSVSTLKIQRTERGDSAVYLCASSSGQGDGYTFGSGTRLTVV.

This CDR3 is CASSLQTSGDTGELFF. As DNA, the CDR3 is TGTGCCAGCAGTTTACAGACTAGCGGGGACACCGGGGAGCTGTTTTTT. The rearrangement joins TRBV27 to TRBJ2-2; 11 nucleotides agree with TRBD2. Germline V gene data show CDR1 as MNHEY and CDR2 as SMNVEV (reference sequence). This CDR3 is built from 16 residues. Germline trimming cut 2 bases from V and 3 bases from J; bases unmatched to any gene: 2.

This chain uses TRBV5-1 with TRBJ2-3; 12 positions agree with TRBD2. Germline CDR1 and CDR2: SGHRS and YFSETQ. After removal of 5 bases from V and 4 bases from J, the junction contained 5 bases not matched to a gene. The CDR3 covers 15 residues. The CDR3 DNA reads TGCGCCAGCAGATTTCTAGCGGGAGGGGCAGATACGCAGTATTTT. The encoded protein is CASRFLAGGADTQYF.